This T cell receptor (beta chain) emerged from a study of T-cell memory formation after mild COVID-19. Whole-study context: TCR clusters mostly belonged to single donors. General observations from the study: Cross-reactive memory apparently joined, as some responding clones appeared in pre-infection memory. Of the contracting clones, CD4+ ones lay mainly in CM and EM, and CD8+ ones in EMRA.

Concerning this clonotype: Its cognate antigen is unknown.

The length of the CDR3 is 14 residues. CDR1 is SGHTA, CDR2 FQGNSA, per germline. V dropped 5 bases and J dropped 0; count of bases not matched to a gene: 4. Barcoded TCR alpha and TCR beta cDNA libraries with UMIs came from 5'RACE using constant-segment primers. TCRdb passed the 5' RACE reads through MiXCR, listing each CDR3 protein once. The sample records approximately 48,000 distinct CDR3 sequences, 7.3% being singletons. The rearrangement links TRBV7-2 to TRBJ2-7; 7 bases align to TRBD2. The receptor was isolated from a man younger than 35 who had mild COVID-19 (a few samples of this study predate the infection). Cell type and time point are not known. Sequenced sample: PBMCs or a T cell subset sorted from them (not recorded which). CDR3 sequence (DNA): TGTGCCAGCAGCCCGCGGGGGAGCTCCTACGAGCAGTACGTC. It codes for CASSPRGSSYEQYV.